This T cell receptor beta chain was recovered during a study of regulatory T cells in long-lasting Graves disease. Per the germline V gene, CDR1 is LGHDT and CDR2 is YNNKEL (reference sequence). CDR3 length: 13 amino acids. V lost 3 bases and J lost 8, with 13 bases in between. Time point denoted: persistent/refractory GD, antithyroid drugs over 5 years with positive TRAb. Following extraction of RNA from PBMCs, that RNA was used to make the TCR library. EDTA tubes received roughly 10 milliliters of drawn peripheral blood. Arm-PCR of CDR3 regions and iRepertoire HTBI primers were the basis on which TCR beta libraries were built. TCRdb redid the calling of the multiplex PCR reads with MiXCR, one entry per CDR3 protein. The table includes about 660,000 distinct CDR3 sequences, around 30% detected once. Study observations and caveats: Among samples with persistent disease, TRBV28, TRBJ1-2 and TRBJ2-5 were favored. Persistent Graves' cases showed lower TCR diversity than newly diagnosed cases.

This clonotype was detected a few times. Its antigen is not known. The clonotype comes from a female donor with Graves disease. Material: peripheral blood mononuclear cells (PBMCs), obtained when the disease was refractory, from a patient treated with antithyroid drugs. This sequence joins TRBV3-1 and TRBJ1-2; D perhaps matches TRBD1 (6 bases). CDR3 region: CASSHRAGEGYTF. As DNA, the CDR3 is TGTGCCAGCAGCCATCGCGCAGGGGAAGGCTACACCTTC.